This TCR beta chain was captured in a study of CXCR3-negative and CXCR3-positive naive CD8 T cells. Study summary: Each library gave roughly 1.6 +/- 0.3 million of about 140 million TRB reads. Study observations and caveats: TRB CDR3 hydrophobicity was greater in CXCR3-positive naive cells than in CXCR3-negative naive cells. Memory CD8+ cells showed much lower diversity, while both naive subsets displayed comparably high diversity.

UMI labels and 5' RACE were used to prepare the TRB cDNA libraries. Using the 5' RACE reads, TCRdb records one entry per CDR3 protein without DNA. The sample totals 90,000 to 100,000 distinct CDR3 sequences. This CDR3 comprises 14 residues. Per the germline V gene, CDR1 is MNHEY and CDR2 is SVGAGI. Note on this clonotype: Antigen unknown.

Triplicate approximately 280,000-cell sorts were made of each CD8+ T cell subset. The chain combines TRBV6-5 with TRBJ2-3; the D gene TCRdb calls, TRBD1, cannot be checked with no DNA. The clonotype was recovered from a human donor in good health. Some clones in this sample may be carry-over from other donors' samples. Sequenced input: naive CXCR3+ CD8+ T cells from blood. The subset was: CD45RO-CCR7+CD27+CD95- naive CD8+ T cells expressing CXCR3 (TNR3+). This chain's CDR3 is CASAPGGSTDTQYF.